This TCR beta chain was profiled in a study of T cells in Graves' hyperthyroidism and ophthalmopathy. About the research overall: It was at initial diagnosis, before any treatment, that peripheral blood was collected.

What was amplified from RNA transcripts were TCR beta CDR3 regions. A first-round RT-PCR of the TCR CDR3 used the HTBI primer set. TCRdb processed the multiplex PCR reads anew with MiXCR; each CDR3 protein has one entry. The sample lists about 770,000 distinct CDR3 sequences; about 17% were seen once. The table lists this clonotype with many counts. Germline trimming cut 4 bases from V and 8 bases from J; bases unmatched to any gene: 5. The CDR3 totals 13 residues. CDR1 and CDR2 (germline): KGHSH, LQKENI. Recently diagnosed hyperthyroidism of less than 2 months' duration affected patients aged 18 to 65. The diagnostic basis comprised clinical symptoms, serum thyroxine and TRAb, thyroid ultrasound and orbital computed tomography. Initially, at the first diagnosis of hyperthyroidism and before any ophthalmopathy symptoms, blood was sampled.

Sequencing input: blood. The chain couples TRBV18 to TRBJ1-2, with 9 bases lining up with TRBD1. This clonotype was obtained from a woman aged 50 to 60 with Graves' hyperthyroidism that later progressed to Graves' ophthalmopathy. Written as DNA, the CDR3 is TGTGCCAGCTCACGGACAGGGGATAGGGGCTACACCTTC. Its protein is CASSRTGDRGYTF.